A single T cell receptor beta chain is shown here with its context. This specimen belongs to a study of blood T cell repertoires in COVID-19. Sequenced by immunoSEQ multiplex PCR; TCRdb stores in-frame clones only, minus some. This table has roughly 280,000 clones, 88% appearing once. The junction had 5 bases not matched to a gene; V was cut back by 3 bases and J by 13 bases. The CDR3 runs to 13 residues. CDR1 DFQATT and CDR2 SNEGSKA come from the germline V gene (reference sequence). The chain carries TRBV20-1 and TRBJ2-1, with 14 positions matching TRBD2. Sequenced material: PBMCs or T cells enriched from blood (not recorded which). This sequence originates from a woman between 45 and 60 years old who had recovered from COVID-19. The chain's CDR3 is CSASMTSGRVQFF. CDR3 DNA: TGCAGTGCTAGTATGACTAGCGGGAGGGTACAGTTCTTC.